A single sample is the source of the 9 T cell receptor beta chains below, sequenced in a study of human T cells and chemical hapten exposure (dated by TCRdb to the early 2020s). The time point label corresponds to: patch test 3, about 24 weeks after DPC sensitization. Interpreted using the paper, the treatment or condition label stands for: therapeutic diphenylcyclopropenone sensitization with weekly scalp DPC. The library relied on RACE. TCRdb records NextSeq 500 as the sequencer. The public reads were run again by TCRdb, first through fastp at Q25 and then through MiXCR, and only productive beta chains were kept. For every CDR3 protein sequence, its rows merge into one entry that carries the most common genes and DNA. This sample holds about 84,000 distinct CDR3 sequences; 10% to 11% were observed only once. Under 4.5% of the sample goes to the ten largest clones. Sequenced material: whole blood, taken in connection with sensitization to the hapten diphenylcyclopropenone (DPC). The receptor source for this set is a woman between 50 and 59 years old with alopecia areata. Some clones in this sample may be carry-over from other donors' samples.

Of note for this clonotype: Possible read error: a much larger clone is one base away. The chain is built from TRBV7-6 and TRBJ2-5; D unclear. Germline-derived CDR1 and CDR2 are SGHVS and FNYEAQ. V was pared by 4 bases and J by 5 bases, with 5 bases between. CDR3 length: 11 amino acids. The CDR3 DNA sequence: TGTGCCAGCAGCTCCGAGGAGACCCAGTACTTC. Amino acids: CASSSEETQYF.

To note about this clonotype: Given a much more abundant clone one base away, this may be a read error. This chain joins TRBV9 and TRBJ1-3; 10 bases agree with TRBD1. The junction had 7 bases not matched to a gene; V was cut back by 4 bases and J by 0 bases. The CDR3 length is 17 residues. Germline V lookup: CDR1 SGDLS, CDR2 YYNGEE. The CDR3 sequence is CASSFARTGGSGNTIYF. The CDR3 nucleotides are TGTGCCAGCAGCTTCGCCAGGACAGGGGGCTCTGGAAACACCATATATTTT.

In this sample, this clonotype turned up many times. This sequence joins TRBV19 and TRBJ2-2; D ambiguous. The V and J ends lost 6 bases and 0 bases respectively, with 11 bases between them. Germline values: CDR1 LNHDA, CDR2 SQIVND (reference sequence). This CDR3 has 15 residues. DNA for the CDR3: TGTGCCAGTAGCCATCAGGCGACGAACACCGGGGAGCTGTTTTTT. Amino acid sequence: CASSHQATNTGELFF.

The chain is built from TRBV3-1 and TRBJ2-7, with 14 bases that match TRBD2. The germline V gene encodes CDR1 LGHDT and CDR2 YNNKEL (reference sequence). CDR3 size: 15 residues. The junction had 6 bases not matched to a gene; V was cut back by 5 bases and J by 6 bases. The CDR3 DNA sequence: TGTGCCAGCAGCGGGAGGACTAGCGGGAGGTCCGAGCAGTACTTC. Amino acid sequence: CASSGRTSGRSEQYF.

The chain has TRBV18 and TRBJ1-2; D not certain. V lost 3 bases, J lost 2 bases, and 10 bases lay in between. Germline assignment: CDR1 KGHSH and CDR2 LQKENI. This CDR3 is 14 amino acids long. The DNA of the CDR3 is TGTGCCAGCTCACCTGGGAAGACCAACTATGGCTACACCTTC. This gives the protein CASSPGKTNYGYTF. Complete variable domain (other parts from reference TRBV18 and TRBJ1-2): NAGVMQNPRHLVRRRGQEARLRCSPMKGHSHVYWYRQLPEEGLKFMVYLQKENIIDESGMPKERFSAEFPKEGPSILRIQQVVRGDSAAYFCASSPGKTNYGYTFGSGTRLTVV.

The CDR3 reads CSVALTDTQYF. CDR3 nucleotide sequence: TGCAGCGTCGCCCTCACAGATACGCAGTATTTT. The chain has TRBV29-1 and TRBJ2-3; D is undetermined. This CDR3 comprises 11 residues. The V end was cut by 6 bases, the J end by 2 bases, with 6 bases between. Germline V CDR1 and CDR2: SQVTM, ANQGSEA.

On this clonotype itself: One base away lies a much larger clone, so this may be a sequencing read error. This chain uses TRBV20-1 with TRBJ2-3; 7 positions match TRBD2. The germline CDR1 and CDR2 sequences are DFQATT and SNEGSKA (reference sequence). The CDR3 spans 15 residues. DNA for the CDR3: TGCAGAGCCACACTGGGGAGGGCCATGACAGATACGCAGTATTTT. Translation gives CRATLGRAMTDTQYF.

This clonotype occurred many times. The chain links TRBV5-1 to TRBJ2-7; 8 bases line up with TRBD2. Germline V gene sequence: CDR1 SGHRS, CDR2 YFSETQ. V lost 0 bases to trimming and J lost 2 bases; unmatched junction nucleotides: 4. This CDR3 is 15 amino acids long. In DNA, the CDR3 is TGCGCCAGCAGCTTGGGACTAGCGCAAACCTACGAGCAGTACTTC. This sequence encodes CASSLGLAQTYEQYF.

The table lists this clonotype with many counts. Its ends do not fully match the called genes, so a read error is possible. The CDR3, as DNA: TGTGCCAGCAGTCTAGCGCTAATGGGGGGGCTAGCCGGGGAGCTTTTTTTT. This sequence encodes CASSLALMGGLAGELFF. The V gene is TRBV12-3 or TRBV12-4, the J gene TRBJ2-2; TRBD2 is a possible D gene (7 bases). The CDR3 loop spans 17 amino acids.